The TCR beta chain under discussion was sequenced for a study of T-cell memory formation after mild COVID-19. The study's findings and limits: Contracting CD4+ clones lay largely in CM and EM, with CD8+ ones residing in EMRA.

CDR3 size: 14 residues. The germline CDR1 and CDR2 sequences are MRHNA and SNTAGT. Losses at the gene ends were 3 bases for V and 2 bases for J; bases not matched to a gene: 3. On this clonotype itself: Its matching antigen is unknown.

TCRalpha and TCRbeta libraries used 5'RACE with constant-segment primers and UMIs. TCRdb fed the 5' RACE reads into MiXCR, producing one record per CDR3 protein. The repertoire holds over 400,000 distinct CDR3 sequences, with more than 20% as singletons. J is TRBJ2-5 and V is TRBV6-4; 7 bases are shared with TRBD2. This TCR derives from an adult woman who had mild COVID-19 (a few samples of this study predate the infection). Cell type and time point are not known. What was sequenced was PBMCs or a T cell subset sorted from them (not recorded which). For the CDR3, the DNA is TGTGCCAGCAGTGAGAAAGCGGGACAAGAGACCCAGTACTTC. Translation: CASSEKAGQETQYF.